This is a list of T cell receptor beta chains from one sample in a study of blood T cell repertoires in COVID-19. Clones were sequenced by immunoSEQ multiplex PCR, and TCRdb holds only the in-frame ones, with some missing. The table lists about 94,000 clones, around two thirds of them singletons. The sample taken for sequencing was peripheral blood. The source of these receptors is a man in his sixties or seventies with COVID-19, enrolled during active disease. The CDR3 runs from the conserved cysteine through the conserved F or W.

V gene	J gene	CDR3 protein
TRBV30	TRBJ2-3	CAWSVLAGAPDTQYF
TRBV28	TRBJ2-6	CASSSEVSGANVLTF
TRBV7-2	TRBJ1-1	CASSSQVVAFEGAFF
TRBV2	TRBJ1-4	CASAFRVANEKLFF
TRBV5-4	TRBJ1-4	CASSSGVEGGEKLFF
TRBV28	TRBJ2-7	CASSPIGNGGRATHEQYF
TRBV15	TRBJ1-4	CATSPRGWVANEKLFF
TRBV9	TRBJ2-2	CASSASGRHTGELFF
TRBV6-5	TRBJ1-2	CASSYNGAYGYTF
TRBV11-3	TRBJ2-2	CASSSPRTGELFF
TRBV5-4	TRBJ2-5	CASSLGATRREETQYF
TRBV28	TRBJ2-7	CASSLVAWGQGTYEQYF
TRBV28	TRBJ1-4	CASTSRLGATNEKLFF
TRBV27	TRBJ2-2	CASRLAGANTGELFF
TRBV19	TRBJ1-6	CASSVDRGRSPLHF
TRBV19	TRBJ2-6	CASMKGGWRFSGANVLTF
TRBV5-1	TRBJ2-7	CASSRGQGIHEQYF
TRBV7-2	TRBJ2-1	CASSQIAGLNYNEQFF
TRBV5-4	TRBJ1-4	CASSFQLNEKLFF
TRBV15	TRBJ1-1	CATSRGAGATEAFF
TRBV12-3/TRBV12-4	TRBJ2-1	CASSSRLAAEQFF
TRBV6-2/TRBV6-3	TRBJ2-5	CASSYGLQGWETQYF
TRBV10-3	TRBJ2-2	CAISAGQGATGELFF
TRBV3-1/TRBV3-2	TRBJ1-1	CASSQASEAFF
TRBV7-3	TRBJ2-3	CASSLAGGYTDTQYF
TRBV27	TRBJ2-1	CASSLVAGGAGEQFF
TRBV7-6	TRBJ1-1	CASSSEDRVYAEAFF
TRBV5-1	TRBJ2-2	CASSGGGGNTGELFF
TRBV3-1/TRBV3-2	TRBJ2-1	CASSQDRGASGRANEQFF
TRBV7-9	TRBJ2-3	CASSLALTDSFTDTQYF
TRBV28	TRBJ1-2	CASSSHTVRGYTF
TRBV29-1	TRBJ2-5	CSVETGLLAQYF
TRBV6-1	TRBJ1-5	CASSGGQGSRNQPQHF
TRBV5-4	TRBJ2-5	CASSLRTGETQYF
TRBV7-3	TRBJ2-1	CASSPTLAGYNEQFF
TRBV29-1	TRBJ2-7	CSAFGTGKPYEQYF
TRBV9	TRBJ1-2	CASSVAQARGTFGYTF
TRBV19	TRBJ2-5	CASSHDLTGPQETQYF
TRBV1	TRBJ2-3	CTSSKSTCGPIGTSGRNTQYF
TRBV5-4	TRBJ2-3	CASSLGRGLTDTQYF
TRBV3-1/TRBV3-2	TRBJ2-1	CASSQDKGPTASGYYNEQFF
TRBV6-2/TRBV6-3	TRBJ2-7	CASSYSEGGAYEQYF
TRBV12-3/TRBV12-4	TRBJ1-1	CASSPGTVAFF
TRBV2	TRBJ1-5	CASSDKGAGSNQPQHF
TRBV10-3	TRBJ2-7	CATAPGLAGGGQPPKQYF
TRBV4-3	TRBJ2-1	CASSQGRASYNEQFF
TRBV5-8	TRBJ2-1	CASSPGLAETNEQFF
TRBV5-6	TRBJ2-2	CASSPGQRYTGELFF
TRBV10-3	TRBJ2-2	CAIKDSGKTPTGELFF
TRBV29-1	TRBJ2-2	CSVEGTSPTGELFF
TRBV28	TRBJ2-2	CASSLLSGTRNTGELFF
TRBV9	TRBJ2-2	CASSPDWGGGELFF
TRBV4-3	TRBJ1-2	CASSQDREPYGYTF
TRBV9	TRBJ2-1	CASSASGSSYNEQFF
TRBV3-1/TRBV3-2	TRBJ2-1	CASSQGTSGNEQFF
TRBV7-3	TRBJ2-1	CASSPASGEQFF
TRBV13	TRBJ2-3	CASSYAGTVPNTQYF
TRBV4-1	TRBJ2-7	CASSQPPGQGMHEQYF
TRBV28	TRBJ1-2	CASSPGQDYGYTF
TRBV2	TRBJ1-5	CASSEQLGNQPQHF